A single sample gave rise to the 21 T cell receptor beta chains below, sequenced in a study of T cell clonality in common variable immunodeficiency. The data were produced by immunoSEQ multiplex PCR, yet TCRdb's version contains in-frame clones alone and is incomplete. This sample carries tens of thousands of clones, none of them present only once. The sample comprised peripheral blood mononuclear cells. The receptors here all came from a person between 18 and 75 years old in good health.

Turning to this clone: The read gets to within 3 residues of the CDR3 end, and the germline J gene fills in the rest. This chain joins TRBV6-4 and TRBJ2-2; perhaps D is TRBD1 or TRBD2 (5 bases each). The CDR3 has 13 amino acids. The V end lost 3 bases, the J end lost 5 bases, and 7 bases lay between the germline ends. The germline gives CDR1 MRHNA, CDR2 SNTAGT. CDR3 bases read: TGTGCCAGCAGTGATGAGGGGACCGGGGAG. It encodes CASSDEGTGE. The full CDR3 sequence reads CASSDEGTGELFF.

Points on this clone: The CDR3 end lies 3 residues beyond the end of the read and is filled in from the germline J gene. The chain recombines TRBV7-2 with TRBJ2-2; 10 nucleotides line up with TRBD1. CDR1 and CDR2 (germline): SGHTA, FQGNSA. The CDR3 sequence is 15 residues long. CDR3 loop: CASSSWDRGNEKLFF. CDR3 bases read: TGTGCCAGCAGCTCATGGGACAGGGGTAATGAAAAG.

This clone was detected only a few times. From the germline J gene comes the end of the CDR3, since the read stops 3 residues before it. The chain recombines TRBV19 with TRBJ1-5, with D uncertain. With 9 bases removed from V and 7 bases from J, the gap between germline ends came to 16 bases. Germline V gene lookup returns CDR1 LNHDA and CDR2 SQIVND (reference sequence). CDR3 size: 13 residues. The CDR3 reads CASASLSGQPQHF. The DNA read from the CDR3 is TGTGCCAGCGCCAGCCTTTCAGGACAGCCC.

Notes on this clone: Coverage ceases 3 residues before the CDR3 finishes, and the germline J gene fills in the end. V usage is TRBV2 and J usage is TRBJ1-5, with 12 bases identical to TRBD1. V was pared by 7 bases and J by 4 bases, with 8 bases of the junction left unmatched. Germline CDR1 and CDR2: SNHLY and FYNNEI. CDR3 length: 16 residues. CDR3 bases read: TGTGCCAGCATTCGGGACAGGGGGCGTTTAAATCAGCCC. It yields the protein CASIRDRGRLNQP. The whole CDR3 sequence is CASIRDRGRLNQPQHF.

In its sample, this clone was seen many times. The read gets to within 3 residues of the CDR3 end, and the germline J gene fills in the rest. The rearrangement joins TRBV10-2 to TRBJ1-2; perhaps TRBD1 as D (5 bases). The germline CDR1 and CDR2 sequences are WSHSY and SAAADI. Trimming shortened V by 3 bases and J by 7 bases, and 21 bases separated the two germline ends. The CDR3 extends over 16 amino acids. This CDR3 is CASSESREGLLSGYTF. The covered CDR3 bases are TGCGCCAGCAGTGAATCCAGGGAGGGCTTGTTGAGTGGC.

This clone was counted ten times or more. The read is 3 residues too short to cover the CDR3 end, so that end is filled in from the germline J gene. The chain joins TRBV4-2 to TRBJ2-2, with 8 bases aligning to TRBD2. CDR3 size: 15 residues. Germline V gene lookup returns CDR1 LGHNA and CDR2 YNFKEQ. V gave up 0 bases and J gave up 5 bases; unmatched junction bases: 2. Partial CDR3 DNA: TGTGCCAGCAGCCAAGACGGGGGGGGGACCGGGGAG. Protein product: CASSQDGGGTGE. The entire CDR3 is CASSQDGGGTGELFF.

This clone was counted at least ten times. The read ends 3 residues before the CDR3 terminus; that terminus is restored from the germline J gene. V is TRBV20-1 and J is TRBJ1-5; D might be TRBD1 (6 bases). Trimming left V 1 base short and J 4 bases short, with 17 bases between. The CDR3 runs 16 residues. Germline loops: CDR1 DFQATT, CDR2 SNEGSKA (reference sequence). CDR3 bases read: TGCAGTGCTAGAGCTAGGACAGCTCCTTTTAATCAGCCC. This sequence encodes CSARARTAPFNQP. The whole CDR3 region reads CSARARTAPFNQPQHF.

This clone was seen many times. The CDR3 goes on 3 residues after the read ends, and that part is filled in from the germline J gene. V and J are TRBV29-1 and TRBJ2-3; possible D gene TRBD1, 6 bases. Germline V CDR1 and CDR2: SQVTM, ANQGSEA. There are 15 residues in the CDR3. CDR3: CSVDAHLRRGETQYF. The sequenced CDR3 bases are TGCAGCGTCGACGCCCACCTTCGCAGGGGAGAGACG.

This clone was detected ten times or more. The read terminates 3 residues before the CDR3 end, so the remaining end is supplied by the germline J gene. The genes are TRBV2 and TRBJ2-1; 7 nucleotides align to TRBD1. Germline V CDR1 and CDR2: SNHLY, FYNNEI. After removal of 9 bases from V and 7 bases from J, the junction contained 12 bases not matched to a gene. The CDR3 length is 14 residues. The part of the CDR3 DNA that was read is TGTGCCAGTCAGGGGGATTCCCCTAGAAATGAG. Its protein product is CASQGDSPRNE. The full CDR3 is CASQGDSPRNEQFF.

In the case of this clone: The CDR3 extends 3 residues past the end of the read, so its final part is completed from the germline J gene. The rearrangement links TRBV2 to TRBJ2-7; D is undetermined. This CDR3 is 12 amino acids long. Germline V gene data show CDR1 as SNHLY and CDR2 as FYNNEI. The V end lost 1 base, the J end lost 3 bases, and 4 bases lay between the germline ends. The sequenced part of the CDR3 DNA is TGTGCCAGCAGTGAAGATAACTACGAG. The encoded protein is CASSEDNYE. In full, the CDR3 reads CASSEDNYEQYF.

This clone has a count of ten or more. With the read ending 3 residues before the CDR3 end, the germline J gene is used to fill in that end. This rearrangement joins TRBV7-2 to TRBJ2-7, with 8 bases lining up with TRBD1. With 3 bases clipped from V and 3 bases from J, the junction kept 7 bases outside the gene matches. The germline V gene has CDR1 SGHTA and CDR2 FQGNSA. CDR3 length: 15 residues. The covered CDR3 bases are TGTGCCAGCAGCTTCACCGGGACAGGATACTACGAG. This sequence encodes CASSFTGTGYYE. The complete CDR3 protein is CASSFTGTGYYEQYF.

There are many counts of this clone. The read ends 3 residues early relative to the CDR3; the germline J gene fills the gap. The V gene is TRBV4-1, the J gene TRBJ2-7, with D possibly matching TRBD1 (5 bases). The CDR3 extends over 16 amino acids. Germline V lookup: CDR1 MGHRA, CDR2 YSYEKL. V dropped 3 bases and J dropped 4 bases, with 19 bases sitting between them. Incomplete CDR3 DNA: TGCGCCAGCAGCCAGGGGCCTGGAGTATTGGGTTACGAG. It codes for CASSQGPGVLGYE. The CDR3, in full, reads CASSQGPGVLGYEQYF.

This clone was counted between two and nine times. The CDR3 end falls 3 residues outside the read, so it is completed with the germline J gene. This chain links TRBV19 with TRBJ2-1; TRBD1 aligns across 9 bases. V lost 0 bases and J lost 4; bases outside the gene matches: 7. The CDR3 consists of 17 residues. Looked up from germline, CDR1 is LNHDA and CDR2 is SQIVND (reference sequence). The sequenced CDR3 bases are TGTGCCAGTAGTATAGATTGGGGACAGGGAGGGTACAATGAG. This encodes CASSIDWGQGGYNE. The CDR3, in full, reads CASSIDWGQGGYNEQFF.

In this sample, this clone turned up many times. This CDR3 reads CASSSTRGYTEAFF. CDR3 bases read: TGCGCCAGCAGCTCAACCAGGGGTTACACTGAA. This chain joins TRBV5-1 and TRBJ1-1; D might be TRBD1 (6 bases). The read ends 3 residues early relative to the CDR3; the germline J gene fills the gap. Germline lookup yields CDR1 SGHRS and CDR2 YFSETQ. The CDR3 is 14 residues long. V lost 3 bases and J 3 bases, leaving 12 bases between the germline ends.

Concerning this clone: The CDR3 is cut off 3 residues early in the read; its end comes from the germline J gene. The rearrangement links TRBV7-8 to TRBJ1-5; 7 positions agree with TRBD1. V dropped 5 bases and J dropped 4; count of bases not matched to a gene: 11. The germline V gene encodes CDR1 SGHVS and CDR2 FQNEAQ. The CDR3 covers 16 residues. CDR3 protein: CASSPLGGQTNQPQHF. The sequenced part of the CDR3 DNA is TGTGCCAGCAGCCCCCTAGGGGGACAGACGAATCAGCCC.

The covered CDR3 bases are TGTGCCAGCAGTTATTCGAGGGACATAAATCAGCCC. Translation: CASSYSRDINQP. The entire CDR3 protein reads CASSYSRDINQPQHF. V gene TRBV6-9 combines with J gene TRBJ1-5; TRBD1 is a possible D gene (6 bases). The missing CDR3 end, 3 residues past where the read stops, is filled in from the germline J gene. This CDR3 comprises 15 residues. Germline-derived CDR1 and CDR2 are MNHGY and SVAAGI. V was cut by 0 bases and J by 4 bases, with 10 bases left in between.

This clone was found many times. CDR3 residues: CASSWGGPSTDTQYF. CDR3 DNA, as far as it was read: TGTGCCAGCAGCTGGGGGGGGCCGAGCACAGATACG. The V gene is TRBV5-6, the J gene TRBJ2-3; possibly TRBD2 for D (7 bases). The CDR3 goes on 3 residues after the read ends, and that part is filled in from the germline J gene. V shed 3 bases and J shed 0 bases, with 11 bases lying between them. The germline CDR1 and CDR2 sequences are SGHDT and YYEEEE. CDR3 length: 15 residues. The entire variable domain, with the rest obtained from reference TRBV5-6 and TRBJ2-3, is as follows: DAGVTQSPTHLIKTRGQQVTLRCSPKSGHDTVSWYQQALGQGPQFIFQYYEEEERQRGNFPDRFSGHQFPNYSSELNVNALLLGDSALYLCASSWGGPSTDTQYFGPGTRLTVL.

In its sample, this clone was seen many times. The DNA ends 3 residues before the CDR3 does, and the rest of the CDR3 is filled in from the germline J gene. The rearrangement links TRBV7-2 to TRBJ2-4, with TRBD1 matching 9 bases. Germline V gene data show CDR1 as SGHTA and CDR2 as FQGNSA. The CDR3 totals 15 residues. Trimming removed 5 bases from V and 2 bases from J; junction bases left unmatched: 4. The CDR3 sequence is CASSRDRGTKNIQYF. Incomplete CDR3 DNA: TGTGCCAGCAGCCGAGACAGGGGGACCAAAAACATT.

This clone is medium-sized within its sample. The CDR3 goes on 3 residues after the read ends, and that part is filled in from the germline J gene. The chain is built from TRBV28 and TRBJ2-7; no definite D call. The V gene lost 1 base and the J gene lost 0 bases, with 7 bases spanning the gap. CDR1 and CDR2 from the germline V gene are MDHEN and SYDVKM. The CDR3 runs 14 residues. CDR3 protein: CASSLFPGSYEQYF. The sequenced CDR3 bases are TGTGCCAGCAGTTTATTCCCGGGCTCCTACGAG.

A note on this clone: The read falls 3 residues short of the CDR3 end, and the missing part is taken from the germline J gene. The rearrangement links TRBV30 to TRBJ1-6, with no clear D. CDR1 is GTSNPN and CDR2 is SVGIG in the germline V gene (reference sequence). The germline V and J ends were trimmed by 4 bases and 7 bases, with 11 bases remaining between them. This CDR3 has 13 amino acids. The sequenced part of the CDR3 DNA is TGTGCCTGGAAGCATGGTGTAAATTCACCC. It translates to CAWKHGVNSP. The whole CDR3 is CAWKHGVNSPLHF.

By frequency in the sample, this clone is medium-sized (0.01 to 0.1%). CDR3 bases read: TGTGCCAGCAGCCCCGTTAAGGAGGGTGAG. Its protein is CASSPVKEGE. In full, the CDR3 reads CASSPVKEGEQFF. The chain combines TRBV7-9 with TRBJ2-1; a weak D match, TRBD2 (6 bases). The sequence runs out 3 residues before the end of the CDR3; the remainder is reconstructed from the germline J gene. Trimming took off 5 bases at V and 9 bases at J, with 14 bases between the two ends. This CDR3 is 13 amino acids long. Looked up from germline, CDR1 is SEHNR and CDR2 is FQNEAQ (reference sequence).